These 17 T cell receptor beta chains share one sample of origin, sequenced in a study of human T cells and chemical hapten exposure. Using its own MiXCR run on the RACE reads, TCRdb lists one record per CDR3 protein. This sample yields about 120,000 distinct CDR3 sequences, of which 10% to 12% are seen a single time; 2% to 2.5% belongs to the top ten. Time point meaning: patch test 3, about 24 weeks after DPC sensitization. Regarding treatment: therapeutic diphenylcyclopropenone sensitization with weekly scalp DPC. The specimen comprised whole blood, sampled in connection with sensitization to the hapten diphenylcyclopropenone (DPC). Source of these receptors: a woman aged 50 to 60 with alopecia areata. Some clones in this sample may be carry-over from other donors' samples.

This clonotype was observed many times. The chain joins TRBV20-1 to TRBJ2-1; 8 positions agree with TRBD2. Germline-derived CDR1 and CDR2 are DFQATT and SNEGSKA (reference sequence). V dropped 6 bases and J dropped 9; count of bases not matched to a gene: 10. The CDR3 runs 13 residues. CDR3 residues: CSAETGGLAEQFF. The CDR3 DNA is TGCAGTGCGGAAACGGGGGGGTTGGCTGAGCAGTTCTTC.

This clonotype was seen at least ten times. This CDR3 is CASSLESHPPSSNQPQHF. In DNA form, the CDR3 reads TGTGCCAGCAGCTTAGAAAGCCACCCCCCTAGTAGCAATCAGCCCCAGCATTTT. The chain recombines TRBV11-2 with TRBJ1-5; D unresolved. This CDR3 region has 18 residues. Germline V gene data show CDR1 as SGHAT and CDR2 as FQNNGV. The V end lost 0 bases, the J end lost 0 bases, and 15 bases lay between the germline ends.

This clonotype was picked up a small number of times. The rearrangement joins TRBV12-5 to TRBJ1-1, with D unclear. The germline V and J ends were trimmed by 2 bases and 4 bases, with 11 bases remaining between them. CDR3 length equals 14 residues. From germline, CDR1 is LGHNT and CDR2 FRNRAP. For the CDR3, the DNA is TGTGCTAGTGGTTTGACCTCTGTCGCCACTGAAGCTTTCTTT. Translated: CASGLTSVATEAFF.

A few counts support this clonotype. The chain joins TRBV2 to TRBJ1-6; no reliable D call. The germline CDR1 and CDR2 sequences are SNHLY and FYNNEI. The CDR3 runs 15 residues. V was trimmed by 3 bases and J by 6 bases, leaving 12 bases between them. The CDR3 region is CASSDMEVLNSPLHF. In DNA form, the CDR3 reads TGTGCCAGCAGTGACATGGAGGTCCTTAATTCACCCCTCCACTTT.

This clonotype showed up just a few times. This chain uses TRBV2 with TRBJ1-1; 7 bases map to TRBD1. This CDR3 spans 12 amino acids. Per the germline V gene, CDR1 is SNHLY and CDR2 is FYNNEI. Unmatched junction bases numbered 7, after V lost 11 bases and J lost 4 bases. The CDR3 bases are TGTGCCGGAGACAGGGAGGGCACTGAAGCTTTCTTT. This codes for CAGDREGTEAFF.

A few counts support this clonotype. The chain carries TRBV20-1 and TRBJ2-3, with a weak D call TRBD1 (6 bases). Germline lookup yields CDR1 DFQATT and CDR2 SNEGSKA (reference sequence). CDR3 size: 13 residues. V was trimmed by 3 bases and J by 6 bases, leaving 13 bases between them. The CDR3 reads CSASDNRADTQYF. The CDR3 bases are TGCAGTGCTAGTGATAACAGGGCCGATACGCAGTATTTT.

The table lists this clonotype with a few counts. The J gene is TRBJ2-2, the V gene TRBV11-2, with D uncertain. This CDR3 contains 14 residues. Trimming stripped 5 bases from V and 0 bases from J, with 7 bases between. CDR1 and CDR2 (germline): SGHAT, FQNNGV. The CDR3, as DNA: TGTGCCAGCAGCGTTCGGGCGAACACCGGGGAGCTGTTTTTT. As protein: CASSVRANTGELFF.

DNA of the CDR3: TGCGCCAGCAGCTTGGGACACACTAGCACAGATACGCAGTATTTT. Protein product: CASSLGHTSTDTQYF. The chain has TRBV5-1 and TRBJ2-3; no clear D gene. V was cut by 0 bases and J by 0 bases, with 8 bases left in between. Germline CDR1 is SGHRS and CDR2 is YFSETQ. The CDR3 contains 15 residues.

This clonotype was picked up a small number of times. The chain has TRBV28 and TRBJ2-7, with 7 bases aligning to TRBD1. Trimming cost V 4 bases and J 6 bases; bases outside gene matches: 9. Germline V gene data show CDR1 as MDHEN and CDR2 as SYDVKM. CDR3 size: 14 residues. The CDR3 sequence is CASSSLDRVGEQYF. The CDR3 bases are TGTGCCAGCAGTTCCCTCGACAGGGTAGGCGAGCAGTACTTC.

This clonotype has only a few counts. The chain carries TRBV29-1 and TRBJ2-2; 8 positions agree with TRBD1. CDR3 length equals 14 residues. Germline trimming cut 3 bases from V and 7 bases from J; bases unmatched to any gene: 7. Germline loops: CDR1 SQVTM, CDR2 ANQGSEA. The chain's CDR3 is CSVEGRGRLGELFF. CDR3 in DNA: TGCAGCGTTGAGGGCAGGGGGCGCCTCGGGGAGCTGTTTTTT.

This clonotype has a count of ten or more. The chain links TRBV19 to TRBJ2-4, with D perhaps matching TRBD2 (6 bases). The CDR3 runs 14 residues. Germline values: CDR1 LNHDA, CDR2 SQIVND (reference sequence). Between the trimmed V and J ends, which lost 8 bases and 7 bases, there was a span of 18 bases. Here the CDR3 reads CASGGGTTGNIQYF. The CDR3 nucleotides read TGTGCCAGTGGCGGAGGGACCACGGGGAACATTCAGTACTTC.

The chain has TRBV19 and TRBJ2-1; 8 bases agree with TRBD2. This CDR3 is built from 14 residues. Trimming took 3 bases from V and 6 from J; bases not matched to a gene: 4. In germline, CDR1 is LNHDA, CDR2 SQIVND (reference sequence). The CDR3 sequence: CASSMPSGSNEQFF. DNA for the CDR3: TGTGCCAGTAGTATGCCTAGCGGGTCCAATGAGCAGTTCTTC.

This clonotype was detected only a few times. The chain couples TRBV15 to TRBJ1-5; no clear D. The length of the CDR3 is 11 residues. Trimming removed 2 bases at V and 5 bases at J, with 1 base between. Germline CDR1 reads LNHNV; CDR2 reads YYDKDF (reference sequence). The CDR3 loop reads CATSRYQPQHF. In DNA form, the CDR3 reads TGTGCCACCAGCAGATATCAGCCCCAGCATTTT.

The V and J genes are TRBV24-1 and TRBJ2-2; the match to TRBD1 covers 8 bases. With V trimmed by 1 base and J by 5 bases, 5 bases remained unmatched. The CDR3 totals 16 residues. Germline V gene sequence: CDR1 KGHDR, CDR2 SFDVKD. CDR3 sequence (DNA): TGTGCCACCAGTGATTTATCAGGGGGCCGGACCGGGGAGCTGTTTTTT. Encoded protein: CATSDLSGGRTGELFF.

This clonotype was detected many times. This chain uses TRBV6-2 or TRBV6-3 with TRBJ2-7; maybe TRBD2 (5 bases). Germline-derived CDR1 and CDR2 are MNHEY and SVGEGT. V lost 4 bases and J lost 2, with 12 bases in between. This CDR3 region has 14 residues. In DNA form, the CDR3 reads TGTGCCAGCAGTTCCGAGCGGATCACCTACGAGCAGTACTTC. Translating gives CASSSERITYEQYF.

This clonotype was seen a handful of times. This chain links TRBV7-3 with TRBJ2-4; 12 bases fit TRBD2. CDR3 length: 15 amino acids. Germline CDR1 and CDR2: SGHTA and FQGTGA. Trimming removed 5 bases from V and 6 bases from J; junction bases left unmatched: 5. The CDR3 DNA reads as TGTGCCAGCAGCCAGACTAGCGGGGGCGCAAACATTCAGTACTTC. As protein: CASSQTSGGANIQYF.

In its sample, this clonotype was seen a few times. The rearrangement uses TRBV6-2 or TRBV6-3 and TRBJ2-5, with unresolved D. The CDR3 consists of 14 residues. CDR1 and CDR2 from the germline V gene are MNHEY and SVGEGT. The germline V and J ends were trimmed by 0 bases and 0 bases, with 5 bases remaining between them. This chain's CDR3 is CASSYSGNQETQYF. CDR3 coding DNA: TGTGCCAGCAGTTACTCGGGTAACCAAGAGACCCAGTACTTC.